This is a list of T cell receptor beta chains from one sample in a study of shared clonotypes between healthy human individuals. Here immunoSEQ multiplex PCR was the method, and the copy in TCRdb shows in-frame clones only, minus some. The table has around 88,000 clones, 67% seen once. The sequencing sample was made of memory CD8+ T cells sorted from blood. These receptors came from a man aged 30 to 39 in good health. Each CDR3 is given with its conserved first and last residue. D genes are given only for firm matches. Only some rows state a clone size, as once, few, many or a class for expanded clones.

d_gene: TRBD1; abundance: few; v_gene: TRBV4-1; j_gene: TRBJ1-1; CDR3aa: CASSLTTGIITEAFF; CDR3nt: TGCGCCAGCAGCCTCACGACAGGGATCATCACTGAAGCTTTCTTT
d_gene: TRBD2; abundance: -; v_gene: TRBV11-3; j_gene: TRBJ2-1; CDR3aa: CASSLGRGTSDNEQFF; CDR3nt: TGTGCCAGCAGCTTAGGACGCGGGACTAGTGACAATGAGCAGTTCTTC
d_gene: TRBD2; abundance: few; v_gene: TRBV5-5; j_gene: TRBJ2-3; CDR3aa: CASSLQAGGSTDTQYF; CDR3nt: TGTGCCAGCAGCTTGCAGGCGGGAGGAAGCACAGATACGCAGTATTTT
d_gene: -; abundance: many; v_gene: TRBV7-9; j_gene: TRBJ2-7; CDR3aa: CASSPKGPYEQYF; CDR3nt: TGTGCCAGCAGCCCCAAGGGTCCTTACGAGCAGTACTTC
d_gene: TRBD2; abundance: -; v_gene: TRBV4-3; j_gene: TRBJ2-5; CDR3aa: CASSLGTSGQETQYF; CDR3nt: TGCGCCAGCAGCCTCGGGACTAGCGGACAAGAGACCCAGTACTTC
d_gene: TRBD2; abundance: once; v_gene: TRBV18; j_gene: TRBJ2-1; CDR3aa: CASSPGLAGGDEQFF; CDR3nt: TGTGCCAGCTCACCAGGGCTAGCGGGAGGGGATGAGCAGTTCTTC
d_gene: TRBD1; abundance: -; v_gene: TRBV9; j_gene: TRBJ2-2; CDR3aa: CASRTDDRVIGELFF; CDR3nt: TGTGCCAGCAGGACCGACGACAGGGTAATCGGGGAGCTGTTTTTT
d_gene: -; abundance: -; v_gene: TRBV5-6; j_gene: TRBJ2-5; CDR3aa: CASSLGQTQYF; CDR3nt: TGTGCCAGCAGCTTGGGACAGACCCAGTACTTC
d_gene: TRBD1; abundance: few; v_gene: TRBV15; j_gene: TRBJ2-2; CDR3aa: CATSRDSDRGTGELFF; CDR3nt: TGTGCCACCAGCAGAGATTCTGACAGGGGCACCGGGGAGCTGTTTTTT
d_gene: -; abundance: few; v_gene: TRBV28; j_gene: TRBJ2-2; CDR3aa: CASSPPDNLLGELFF; CDR3nt: TGTGCCAGCAGCCCCCCAGACAACCTACTCGGGGAGCTGTTTTTT
d_gene: -; abundance: -; v_gene: TRBV21-1; j_gene: TRBJ2-7; CDR3aa: CASSKESSAVVSYEQYF; CDR3nt: TGTGCCAGCAGCAAAGAGTCCTCCGCGGTAGTTTCCTACGAGCAGTACTTC
d_gene: -; abundance: -; v_gene: TRBV5-4; j_gene: TRBJ2-2; CDR3aa: CAGRPDGDTGELFF; CDR3nt: TGTGCCGGGCGACCTGATGGTGACACCGGGGAGCTGTTTTTT
d_gene: TRBD2; abundance: -; v_gene: TRBV15; j_gene: TRBJ2-1; CDR3aa: CATSRDEGLAGAEQFF; CDR3nt: TGTGCCACCAGCAGAGATGAGGGACTAGCGGGAGCTGAGCAGTTCTTC
d_gene: -; abundance: -; v_gene: TRBV28; j_gene: TRBJ1-5; CDR3aa: CATIDRYNQPQHF; CDR3nt: TGTGCCACCATCGACAGATACAATCAGCCCCAGCATTTT
d_gene: TRBD1; abundance: -; v_gene: TRBV19; j_gene: TRBJ2-7; CDR3aa: CASSTHRGLVEQYF; CDR3nt: TGTGCCAGTAGTACTCACAGGGGGCTCGTCGAGCAGTACTTC
d_gene: -; abundance: -; v_gene: TRBV9; j_gene: TRBJ2-7; CDR3aa: CASSVEQIGYEQYF; CDR3nt: TGTGCCAGCAGCGTAGAACAGATCGGCTACGAGCAGTACTTC
d_gene: -; abundance: many; v_gene: TRBV4-1; j_gene: TRBJ2-5; CDR3aa: CASRGMQETQYF; CDR3nt: TGCGCCAGCCGGGGGATGCAAGAGACCCAGTACTTC
d_gene: TRBD1; abundance: -; v_gene: TRBV28; j_gene: TRBJ2-7; CDR3aa: CASRTPGQGSSSF; CDR3nt: TGTGCCAGCAGAACTCCGGGACAGGGCTCATCTTCCTTC
d_gene: TRBD1; abundance: once; v_gene: TRBV4-3; j_gene: TRBJ1-5; CDR3aa: CASSQGTGMGRPNQPQHF; CDR3nt: TGCGCCAGCAGCCAAGGGACAGGGATGGGTAGACCTAATCAGCCCCAGCATTTT
d_gene: -; abundance: -; v_gene: TRBV29-1; j_gene: TRBJ1-2; CDR3aa: CSVVWWGALGYTF; CDR3nt: TGCAGCGTTGTATGGTGGGGGGCGCTTGGCTACACCTTC
d_gene: -; abundance: -; v_gene: TRBV25-1; j_gene: TRBJ2-2; CDR3aa: CASSEYRRDGELFF; CDR3nt: TGTGCCAGCAGTGAATATAGGCGGGACGGGGAGCTGTTTTTT
d_gene: -; abundance: once; v_gene: TRBV7-3; j_gene: TRBJ2-7; CDR3aa: CASSDWQSYEQYF; CDR3nt: TGTGCCAGCTCAGATTGGCAGTCCTACGAGCAGTACTTC
d_gene: TRBD2; abundance: -; v_gene: TRBV29-1; j_gene: TRBJ2-1; CDR3aa: CSATGLADYNEQFF; CDR3nt: TGCAGCGCAACCGGACTAGCGGATTACAATGAGCAGTTCTTC
d_gene: TRBD1; abundance: -; v_gene: TRBV28; j_gene: TRBJ2-1; CDR3aa: CASRPGTGRSNEQFF; CDR3nt: TGTGCCAGCAGGCCCGGGACAGGGAGAAGCAATGAGCAGTTCTTC
d_gene: -; abundance: few; v_gene: TRBV7-6; j_gene: TRBJ1-5; CDR3aa: CASSSRWAEEEPQHF; CDR3nt: TGTGCCAGCAGCTCACGTTGGGCAGAGGAAGAGCCCCAGCATTTT
d_gene: -; abundance: -; v_gene: TRBV15; j_gene: TRBJ2-1; CDR3aa: CATSTPASSYNEQFF; CDR3nt: TGTGCCACCAGCACACCAGCGAGCTCCTACAATGAGCAGTTCTTC